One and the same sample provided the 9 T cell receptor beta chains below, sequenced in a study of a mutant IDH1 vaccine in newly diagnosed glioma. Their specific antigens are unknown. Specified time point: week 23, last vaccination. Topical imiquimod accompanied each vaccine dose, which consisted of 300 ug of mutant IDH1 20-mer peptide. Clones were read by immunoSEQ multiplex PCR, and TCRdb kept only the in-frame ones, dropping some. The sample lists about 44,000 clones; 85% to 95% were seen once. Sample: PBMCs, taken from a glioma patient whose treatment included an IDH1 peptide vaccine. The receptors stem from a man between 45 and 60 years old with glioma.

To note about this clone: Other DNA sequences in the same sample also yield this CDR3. This CDR3 is CASSLAAGSSYEQYF. DNA for the CDR3: TGCGCCAGCAGCTTGGCCGCAGGGAGCTCCTACGAGCAGTACTTC. The chain joins TRBV5-1 to TRBJ2-7; D may correspond to TRBD1 or TRBD2 (5 bases each). Per germline, CDR1 SGHRS and CDR2 YFSETQ. V shed 0 bases and J shed 0 bases, with 10 bases lying between them. The CDR3 is 15 residues long.

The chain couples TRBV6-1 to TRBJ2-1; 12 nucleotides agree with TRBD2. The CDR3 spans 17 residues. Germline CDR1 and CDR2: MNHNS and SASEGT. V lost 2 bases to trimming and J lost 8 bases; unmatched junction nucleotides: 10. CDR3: CASSERPGTSGRDEQFF. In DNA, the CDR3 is TGTGCCAGCAGTGAAAGGCCCGGGACTAGCGGGCGGGATGAGCAGTTCTTC.

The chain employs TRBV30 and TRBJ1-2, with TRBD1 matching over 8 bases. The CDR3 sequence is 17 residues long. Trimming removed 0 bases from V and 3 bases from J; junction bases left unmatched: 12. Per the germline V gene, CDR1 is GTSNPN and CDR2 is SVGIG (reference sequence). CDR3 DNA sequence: TGTGCCTGGAGTGTTTGGGAGACAGGGGCAGGAGACTATGGCTACACCTTC. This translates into CAWSVWETGAGDYGYTF.

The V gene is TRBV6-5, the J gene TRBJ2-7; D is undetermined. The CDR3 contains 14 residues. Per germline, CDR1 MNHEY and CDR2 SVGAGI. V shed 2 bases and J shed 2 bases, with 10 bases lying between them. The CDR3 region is CASSYDGRTYEQYF. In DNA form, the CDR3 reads TGTGCCAGCAGTTACGACGGCCGGACCTACGAGCAGTACTTC.

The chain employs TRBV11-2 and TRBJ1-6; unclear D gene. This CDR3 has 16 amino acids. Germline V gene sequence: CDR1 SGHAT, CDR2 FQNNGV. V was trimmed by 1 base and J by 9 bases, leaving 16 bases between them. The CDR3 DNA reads TGTGCCAGCAGCTTAGTCAAGGGTCGTCCGTTTTCACCCCTCCACTTT. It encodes CASSLVKGRPFSPLHF. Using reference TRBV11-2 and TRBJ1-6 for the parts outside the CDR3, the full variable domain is EAGVAQSPRYKIIEKRQSVAFWCNPISGHATLYWYQQILGQGPKLLIQFQNNGVVDDSQLPKDRFSAERLKGVDSTLKIQPAKLEDSAVYLCASSLVKGRPFSPLHFGNGTRLTVT.

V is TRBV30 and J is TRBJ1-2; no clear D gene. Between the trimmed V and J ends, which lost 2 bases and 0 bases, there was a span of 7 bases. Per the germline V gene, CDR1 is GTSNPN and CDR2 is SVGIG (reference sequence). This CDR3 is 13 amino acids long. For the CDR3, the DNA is TGTGCCTGGAGTTATCTAGCTAACTATGGCTACACCTTC. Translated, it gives CAWSYLANYGYTF.

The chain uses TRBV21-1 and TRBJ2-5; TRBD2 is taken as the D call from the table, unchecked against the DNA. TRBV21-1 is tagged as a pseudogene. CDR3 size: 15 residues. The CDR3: CASSKVGFWRETQYF. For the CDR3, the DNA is TGTGCCAGCAGCAAAGTGGGCTTCTGGAGGGAGACCCAGTACTTC.

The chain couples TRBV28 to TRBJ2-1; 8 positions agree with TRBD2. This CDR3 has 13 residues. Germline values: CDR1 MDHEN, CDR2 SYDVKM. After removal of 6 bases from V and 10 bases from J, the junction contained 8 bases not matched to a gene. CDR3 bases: TGTGCCAGCAGGTGGACAGCGGGGGTCGAGCAGTTCTTC. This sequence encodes CASRWTAGVEQFF. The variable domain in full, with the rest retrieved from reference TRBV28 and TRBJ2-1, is DVKVTQSSRYLVKRTGEKVFLECVQDMDHENMFWYRQDPGLGLRLIYFSYDVKMKEKGDIPEGYSVSREKKERFSLILESASTNQTSMYLCASRWTAGVEQFFGPGTRLTVL.

CDR3 protein: CASSLGPPTNSYEQYF. The CDR3 region has the DNA TGTGCCAGCAGCTTAGGGCCCCCGACAAACTCCTACGAGCAGTACTTC. The rearrangement links TRBV7-2 to TRBJ2-7; D is undetermined. Between the trimmed V and J ends, which lost 1 base and 0 bases, there was a span of 13 bases. Germline CDR1 is SGHTA and CDR2 is FQGNSA. The CDR3 contains 16 residues.